These 24 T cell receptor beta chains came from one sample sequenced in a study of blood T cell repertoires in COVID-19. Assay: immunoSEQ multiplex PCR; the TCRdb copy retains only in-frame clones and omits some. The repertoire holds about 120,000 clones, with 70% to 90% as singletons. Sequenced material: peripheral blood. The receptor set was obtained from a woman of 80 years or more with acute or convalescent COVID-19.

The chain links TRBV7-2 to TRBJ2-2, with TRBD2 identical over 11 bases. This CDR3 spans 16 amino acids. Germline V gene sequence: CDR1 SGHTA, CDR2 FQGNSA. J was trimmed by 5 bases and V by 3 bases; bases with no gene match: 5. CDR3 sequence (DNA): TGTGCCAGCAGCTTGTCTAGCGGGGGGAGGACCGGGGAGCTGTTTTTT. Its protein is CASSLSSGGRTGELFF.

The rearrangement links TRBV2 to TRBJ1-2; D gene unclear. Per germline, CDR1 SNHLY and CDR2 FYNNEI. This CDR3 spans 11 amino acids. Trimming stripped 10 bases from V and 2 bases from J, with 8 bases between. The chain's CDR3 is CATTRNYGYTF. The DNA for the CDR3 is TGTGCCACCACGAGGAACTATGGCTACACCTTC.

The CDR3 region is CASSRSHGSGIFQETQYF. CDR3 DNA sequence: TGTGCCAGCAGCCGGTCCCATGGTAGCGGGATCTTTCAAGAGACCCAGTACTTC. The genes are TRBV3-1 (or the pseudogene TRBV3-2) and TRBJ2-5; 8 positions match TRBD2. V shed 4 bases, J shed 2 bases, and the junction held 15 bases outside the gene matches. This CDR3 is 18 amino acids long. The germline V gene encodes CDR1 LGHDT and CDR2 YNNKEL (reference sequence).

This chain connects TRBV19 to TRBJ1-2; 11 nucleotides line up with TRBD1. The CDR3 runs to 15 residues. Losses at the gene ends were 5 bases for V and 7 bases for J; bases not matched to a gene: 9. The germline CDR1 and CDR2 sequences are LNHDA and SQIVND (reference sequence). CDR3 coding DNA: TGTGCCAGTAGTGATTCAGGACAGGGGGCGTTTGGCTACACCTTC. Amino acids: CASSDSGQGAFGYTF.

This sequence joins TRBV5-8 and TRBJ1-1; 7 nucleotides agree with TRBD1. Trimming at V came to 4 bases and at J to 0 bases, leaving 6 bases not matched to a gene. Germline lookup yields CDR1 SGHTS and CDR2 YDEGEE. The CDR3 has 15 residues. CDR3 sequence: CASSRGQVVNTEAFF. DNA for the CDR3: TGTGCCAGCAGCCGCGGACAGGTTGTGAACACTGAAGCTTTCTTT.

This clone was seen only a few times. The V and J genes are TRBV27 and TRBJ1-1; D possibly corresponds to TRBD1 (5 bases). The CDR3 is made up of 14 amino acids. CDR1 is MNHEY, CDR2 SMNVEV, per germline (reference sequence). V lost 3 bases, J lost 6 bases, and 14 bases lay in between. DNA for the CDR3: TGTGCCAGCAGTTTTCTTCCCCAGGGTTCTGAAGCTTTCTTT. As protein: CASSFLPQGSEAFF.

The chain combines TRBV10-3 with TRBJ2-2; TRBD1 agrees at 10 bases. The CDR3 spans 16 residues. J lost 6 bases, V lost 0 bases, and 4 bases had no gene match. The germline V gene has CDR1 ENHRY and CDR2 SYGVKD. In DNA form, the CDR3 reads TGTGCCATCAGTGAGTCGGGACAGGGGAAGGCCGGGGAGCTGTTTTTT. Amino acids: CAISESGQGKAGELFF.

The V call is TRBV4-1, the J call TRBJ1-4, with TRBD1 matching 7 bases. Germline values: CDR1 MGHRA, CDR2 YSYEKL. Unmatched junction bases numbered 10, after V lost 5 bases and J lost 7 bases. The CDR3 contains 15 residues. The CDR3 sequence is CASSGRTGGAEKLFF. CDR3 DNA sequence: TGCGCCAGCAGCGGACGGACAGGCGGTGCTGAAAAACTGTTTTTT.

This rearrangement joins TRBV5-4 to TRBJ2-3; weak D call: TRBD1 (5 bases). CDR3 length: 14 amino acids. Germline loops: CDR1 SGHNT, CDR2 YYREEE (reference sequence). V shed 1 base and J shed 3 bases, with 9 bases lying between them. CDR3 sequence: CASSLPQGTDTQYF. The CDR3, as DNA: TGTGCCAGCAGCTTGCCTCAGGGTACAGATACGCAGTATTTT.

This clone was observed a few times. The chain combines TRBV7-9 with TRBJ2-7; 10 nucleotides line up with TRBD1. The germline CDR1 and CDR2 sequences are SEHNR and FQNEAQ (reference sequence). J was trimmed by 2 bases and V by 4 bases; bases with no gene match: 5. CDR3 length: 15 amino acids. The CDR3, as DNA: TGTGCCAGCAGCTCCCGGGACAGGGGCCCCTACGAGCAGTACTTC. It yields the protein CASSSRDRGPYEQYF. The whole variable domain, filled in from reference TRBV7-9 and TRBJ2-7, reads DTGVSQNPRHKITKRGQNVTFRCDPISEHNRLYWYRQTLGQGPEFLTYFQNEAQLEKSRLLSDRFSAERPKGSFSTLEIQRTEQGDSAMYLCASSSRDRGPYEQYFGPGTRLTVT.

The rearrangement uses TRBV5-8 and TRBJ1-4; D is ambiguous. CDR3 length: 15 amino acids. The ends were cut back, 4 bases at V and 4 bases at J, with 14 bases in the middle. Germline CDR1 reads SGHTS; CDR2 reads YDEGEE. CDR3 in amino acids: CASSPGLTLNEKLFF. The DNA of the CDR3 is TGTGCCAGCAGCCCGGGGTTAACCCTTAATGAAAAACTGTTTTTT.

V and J are TRBV11-2 and TRBJ2-7, with 12 bases that match TRBD2. The CDR3 length is 16 residues. Per germline, CDR1 SGHAT and CDR2 FQNNGV. V dropped 7 bases and J dropped 5; count of bases not matched to a gene: 12. The CDR3 loop reads CASNHLQTSGSNEQYF. CDR3 in DNA: TGTGCCAGCAATCACCTACAGACTAGCGGGAGCAACGAGCAGTACTTC.

The chain has TRBV5-5 and TRBJ2-7, with TRBD1 as a possible D gene (6 bases). The CDR3 has 17 residues. Germline V gives CDR1 SGHKS, CDR2 YYEKEE (reference sequence). Trimming left V 4 bases short and J 2 bases short, with 22 bases between. The DNA of the CDR3 is TGTGCCAGCAGCGTATCCCCCCCCCGACAGGCCGCCTACGAGCAGTACTTC. Translating it yields CASSVSPPRQAAYEQYF.

The chain recombines TRBV7-6 with TRBJ2-6; TRBD1 agrees at 7 bases. The CDR3 is 16 amino acids. The V segment lost 10 bases and the J segment 1 base; nucleotides outside the gene matches: 10. The germline V gene encodes CDR1 SGHVS and CDR2 FNYEAQ. The CDR3 bases are TGTGCCACGGCCGGGACAGAGCTATCTGGGGCCAACGTCCTGACTTTC. This sequence encodes CATAGTELSGANVLTF.

This chain connects TRBV28 to TRBJ1-2; perhaps TRBD1 as D (6 bases). The CDR3 length is 13 residues. From germline, CDR1 is MDHEN and CDR2 SYDVKM. V was shortened by 2 bases and J by 4 bases, with 8 bases between the two germline ends. The CDR3 loop reads CASSLQGTYGYTF. DNA for the CDR3: TGTGCCAGCAGTTTACAGGGGACCTATGGCTACACCTTC.

The chain recombines TRBV3-1 (or the pseudogene TRBV3-2) with TRBJ1-2, with 7 bases identical to TRBD1. V trimming: 6 bases; J trimming: 6 bases; junction bases outside the gene matches: 7. Germline CDR1 is LGHDT and CDR2 is YNNKEL (reference sequence). The CDR3 has 13 amino acids. The CDR3 region has the DNA TGTGCCAGCAGACGACAGGGAGAGAATGGCTACACCTTC. Its protein product is CASRRQGENGYTF.

This chain links TRBV7-2 with TRBJ2-7, with D perhaps matching TRBD2 (6 bases). The V gene lost 2 bases and the J gene lost 0 bases, with 11 bases spanning the gap. Per germline, CDR1 SGHTA and CDR2 FQGNSA. There are 15 residues in the CDR3. CDR3 amino acids: CASSLTSLSSYEQYF. In DNA, the CDR3 is TGTGCCAGCAGCTTAACTAGCCTGAGCTCCTACGAGCAGTACTTC.

V and J are TRBV13 and TRBJ2-1, with 9 positions matching TRBD2. CDR3 size: 15 residues. Germline CDR1 is PRHDT and CDR2 is FYEKMQ (reference sequence). Trimming took 7 bases from V and 6 from J; bases not matched to a gene: 10. CDR3 DNA: TGTGCCAGCAACAAAGCGGGAGGCCTCCTCAATGAGCAGTTCTTC. This gives the protein CASNKAGGLLNEQFF.

The rearrangement links TRBV20-1 to TRBJ2-7, with D perhaps TRBD2 (5 bases). The CDR3 is made up of 11 amino acids. V was shortened by 3 bases and J by 9 bases, with 12 bases between the two germline ends. Germline V CDR1 and CDR2: DFQATT, SNEGSKA (reference sequence). CDR3 sequence reads: CSASTGSGQYF. Written as DNA, the CDR3 is TGCAGTGCTAGCACGGGAAGTGGGCAGTACTTC.

V is TRBV7-3 and J is TRBJ1-3, with 8 nucleotides matching TRBD1. The germline V gene encodes CDR1 SGHTA and CDR2 FQGTGA. V lost 4 bases, J lost 0 bases, and 2 bases stayed unmatched. This CDR3 has 15 residues. The CDR3 sequence is CASSSTGVSGNTIYF. The CDR3 DNA follows: TGTGCCAGCAGCTCGACAGGGGTCTCTGGAAACACCATATATTTT.

The chain links TRBV5-1 to TRBJ1-2; tentatively, D is TRBD1 (6 bases). Trimming took 4 bases from V and 0 from J, leaving 7 bases between them. The CDR3 sequence is 13 residues long. The germline CDR1 and CDR2 sequences are SGHRS and YFSETQ. The CDR3 DNA sequence: TGCGCCAGCAGCCGGGACACTAACTATGGCTACACCTTC. It yields the protein CASSRDTNYGYTF.

The V gene is TRBV6-2 or TRBV6-3, the J gene TRBJ2-7, with a possible D match to TRBD2 (5 bases). V was pared by 2 bases and J by 5 bases, with 13 bases between. This CDR3 has 14 amino acids. From germline, CDR1 is MNHEY and CDR2 SVGEGT. This chain's CDR3 is CASSYRTYGDEQYF. The CDR3 coding sequence is TGTGCCAGCAGTTACAGGACTTACGGTGACGAGCAGTACTTC.

V is TRBV2 and J is TRBJ2-7; 7 bases map to TRBD2. The CDR3 is 13 residues long. V shed 10 bases, J shed 3 bases, and the junction held 9 bases outside the gene matches. In germline, CDR1 is SNHLY, CDR2 FYNNEI. As DNA, the CDR3 is TGTGCCACCACGTCGTCGGGAGGCTACGAGCAGTACTTC. It yields the protein CATTSSGGYEQYF.

The rearrangement links TRBV12-3 or TRBV12-4 to TRBJ2-7; no clear D gene. Trimming pared 6 bases from V and 8 bases from J, leaving 14 bases between. CDR3 length: 12 amino acids. CDR3 region: CASSPSLRKQYF. As DNA, the CDR3 is TGTGCCAGCAGCCCCTCCCTGAGAAAGCAGTACTTC.